This TCR beta chain appears in the sequencing data of a study of blood T cells in healthy people across ages. Regarding the study as a whole: Fewer expanded clones and more diversity marked long-lived versus aged donors.

Per sample, no less than 5.5 micrograms of total RNA were extracted. A note on this clonotype: What it binds is unknown.

Primed by a sample-barcoded 5' primer and a J-beta primer mix, a second PCR proceeded for roughly 6 to 12 cycles. Every cDNA molecule carried a tag from a template-switch adaptor bearing 12 random nucleotides. A single record per CDR3 protein comes from TCRdb applying MiXCR to the 5' RACE reads. The data contain more than 650,000 distinct CDR3 sequences, 25% to 30% of them seen just once; the ten biggest clones take up 3%. CDR1 SGHTA and CDR2 FQGTGA come from the germline V gene. CDR3 length: 13 amino acids. Trimming stripped 2 bases from V and 13 bases from J, with 17 bases between. This same sample was also taken into another study, of T cells of mothers and their children. That study adds: Microchimeric T cell clones that persisted were not detected.

The rearrangement links TRBV7-3 to TRBJ2-5, with D possibly matching TRBD2 (6 bases). Sequenced input: blood. This clonotype was obtained from a boy aged 5 to 17 in good health. CDR3 sequence: CASSLGGTGKRYF. CDR3 nucleotides: TGTGCCAGCAGCTTAGGAGGGACGGGGAAACGGTACTTC.